This entry describes one TCR beta chain. This sample was included in a study of T cells in lung cancer brain metastases. Study in general: No interval therapy was given to about 90% of the 20 patients.

Profiled with immunoSEQ multiplex PCR; TCRdb holds only in-frame clones, not every one. The table includes roughly 4,800 clones, 80% to 90% detected once. This CDR3 has 13 amino acids. Germline V gene data show CDR1 as SGHDT and CDR2 as YYEEEE. The V end was cut by 4 bases, the J end by 4 bases, with 10 bases between. This receptor was obtained from a man aged 50 or older with non-small cell lung cancer. The sample consisted of tumor tissue from the primary lung tumor. The chain is built from TRBV5-6 and TRBJ2-3, with D possibly TRBD1 on 5 matching bases. CDR3 amino acids: CASSPLGADTQYF. The CDR3 DNA reads as TGTGCCAGCAGCCCCCTAGGGGCAGATACGCAGTATTTT.